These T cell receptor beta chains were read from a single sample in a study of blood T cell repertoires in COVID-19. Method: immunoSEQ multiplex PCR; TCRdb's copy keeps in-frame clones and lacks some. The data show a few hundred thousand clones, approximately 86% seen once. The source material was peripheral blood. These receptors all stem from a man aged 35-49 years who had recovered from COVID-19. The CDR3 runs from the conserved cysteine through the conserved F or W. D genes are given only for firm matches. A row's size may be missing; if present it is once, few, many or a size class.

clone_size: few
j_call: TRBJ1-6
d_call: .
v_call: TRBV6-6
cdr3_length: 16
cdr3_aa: CASSQPGQRGNSPLHF
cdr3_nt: TGTGCCAGCAGCCAACCCGGGCAGCGGGGGAATTCACCCCTCCACTTT

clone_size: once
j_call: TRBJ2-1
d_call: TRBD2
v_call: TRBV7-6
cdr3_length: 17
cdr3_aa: CASSLGTGTSGRNEQFF
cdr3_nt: TGTGCCAGCAGCTTAGGTACCGGGACTAGCGGGAGGAATGAGCAGTTCTTC

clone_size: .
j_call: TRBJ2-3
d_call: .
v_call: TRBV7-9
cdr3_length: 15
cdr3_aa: CASSLGQGYTDTQYF
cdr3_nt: TGTGCCAGCAGCTTAGGGCAGGGATACACAGATACGCAGTATTTT

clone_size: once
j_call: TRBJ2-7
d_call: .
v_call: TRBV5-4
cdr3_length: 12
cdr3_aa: CASSVRTLEQYF
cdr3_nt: TGTGCCAGCAGCGTCCGGACACTCGAGCAGTACTTC

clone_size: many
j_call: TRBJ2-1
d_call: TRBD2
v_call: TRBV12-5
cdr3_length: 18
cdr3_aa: CASGLSRSGSRLYNEQFF
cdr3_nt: TGTGCTAGTGGTTTGTCTCGTAGCGGGAGTAGGCTCTACAATGAGCAGTTCTTC

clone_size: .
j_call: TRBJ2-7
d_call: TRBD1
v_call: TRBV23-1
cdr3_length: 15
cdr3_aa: CASSQSGQVPYEQYF
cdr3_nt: TGCGCCAGCAGTCAATCGGGACAGGTCCCCTACGAGCAGTACTTC

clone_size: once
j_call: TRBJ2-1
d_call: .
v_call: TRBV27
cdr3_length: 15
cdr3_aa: CASQPQREFSYEQFF
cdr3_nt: TGTGCCAGCCAACCCCAACGGGAGTTTTCCTATGAGCAGTTCTTC

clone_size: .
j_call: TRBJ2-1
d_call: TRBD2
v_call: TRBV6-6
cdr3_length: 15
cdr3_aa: CASSQPSGRAREQFF
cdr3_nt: TGTGCCAGCAGTCAGCCTAGCGGGAGGGCCAGGGAGCAGTTCTTC

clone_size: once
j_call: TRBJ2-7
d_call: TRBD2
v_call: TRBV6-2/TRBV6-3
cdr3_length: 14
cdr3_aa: CASSFTSESYEQYF
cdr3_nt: TGTGCCAGCAGTTTCACTAGCGAATCCTACGAGCAGTACTTC

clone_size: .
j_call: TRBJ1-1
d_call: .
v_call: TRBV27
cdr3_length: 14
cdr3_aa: CASSLSFGNTEAFF
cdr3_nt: TGTGCCAGCAGTTTATCATTCGGGAACACTGAAGCTTTCTTT

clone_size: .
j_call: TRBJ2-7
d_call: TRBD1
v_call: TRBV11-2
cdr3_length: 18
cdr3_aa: CASSPEPGTGFKGYEQYF
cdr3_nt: TGTGCCAGCAGCCCCGAGCCCGGGACAGGGTTTAAGGGATACGAGCAGTACTTC

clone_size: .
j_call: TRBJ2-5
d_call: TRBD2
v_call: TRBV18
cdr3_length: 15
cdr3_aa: CASSPGEGYQETQYF
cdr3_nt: TGTGCCAGCTCACCCGGGGAGGGGTACCAAGAGACCCAGTACTTC

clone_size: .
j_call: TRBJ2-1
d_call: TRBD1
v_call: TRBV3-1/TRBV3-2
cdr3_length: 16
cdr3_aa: CASSQDTGGSYNEQFF
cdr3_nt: TGTGCCAGCAGCCAAGATACAGGGGGCTCCTACAATGAGCAGTTCTTC

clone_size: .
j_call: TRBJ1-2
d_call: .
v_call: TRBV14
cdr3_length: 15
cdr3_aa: CASSPVSNRQRGYTF
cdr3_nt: TGTGCCAGCAGCCCAGTCAGTAACAGACAGAGGGGCTACACCTTC

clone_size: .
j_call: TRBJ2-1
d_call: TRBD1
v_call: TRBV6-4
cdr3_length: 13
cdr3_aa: CAGQGGSYNEQFF
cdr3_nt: TGTGCCGGACAGGGTGGCTCCTACAATGAGCAGTTCTTC

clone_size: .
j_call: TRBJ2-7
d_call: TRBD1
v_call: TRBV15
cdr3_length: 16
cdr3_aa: CATSGWVRTGRHEQYF
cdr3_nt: TGTGCCACCAGCGGATGGGTCAGGACAGGGCGACACGAGCAGTACTTC

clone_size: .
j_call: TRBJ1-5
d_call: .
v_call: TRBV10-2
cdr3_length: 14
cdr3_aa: CASRPSYEHQPQHF
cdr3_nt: TGCGCCAGCAGGCCCTCTTATGAGCATCAGCCCCAGCATTTT

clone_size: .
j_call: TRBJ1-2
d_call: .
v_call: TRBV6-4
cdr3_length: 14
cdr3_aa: CASSDSIQAGGYTF
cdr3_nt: TGTGCCAGCAGTGACTCGATTCAGGCGGGGGGCTACACCTTC

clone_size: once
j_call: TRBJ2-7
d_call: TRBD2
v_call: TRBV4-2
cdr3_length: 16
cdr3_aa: CASSQGTSGRQYEQYF
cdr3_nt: TGTGCCAGCAGCCAAGGGACTAGCGGGAGGCAGTACGAGCAGTACTTC

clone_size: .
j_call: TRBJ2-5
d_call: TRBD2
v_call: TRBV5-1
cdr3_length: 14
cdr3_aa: CASSRNGGGETQYF
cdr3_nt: TGCGCCAGCAGTAGAAACGGGGGAGGGGAGACCCAGTACTTC

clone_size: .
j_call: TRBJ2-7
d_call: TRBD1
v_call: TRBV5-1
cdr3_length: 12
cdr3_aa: CASSFTGTEKYF
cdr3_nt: TGCGCCAGCAGCTTTACCGGGACAGAGAAGTACTTC

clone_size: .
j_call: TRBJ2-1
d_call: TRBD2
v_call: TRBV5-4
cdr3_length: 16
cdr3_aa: CASSSSGGVSYNEQFF
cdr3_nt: TGTGCCAGCAGCTCTAGCGGGGGGGTCTCCTACAATGAGCAGTTCTTC

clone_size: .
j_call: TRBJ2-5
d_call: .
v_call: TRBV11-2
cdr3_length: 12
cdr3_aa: CASSLAPETQYF
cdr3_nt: TGTGCCAGCAGCTTAGCTCCGGAGACCCAGTACTTC

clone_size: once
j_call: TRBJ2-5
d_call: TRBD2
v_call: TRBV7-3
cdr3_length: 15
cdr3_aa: CASSPSGGFGETQYF
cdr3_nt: TGTGCCAGCAGCCCGAGCGGGGGGTTTGGAGAGACCCAGTACTTC

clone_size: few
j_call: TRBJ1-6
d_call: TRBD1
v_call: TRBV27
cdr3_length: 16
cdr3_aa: CASSFQGVGYNSPLHF
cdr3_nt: TGTGCCAGCAGTTTTCAGGGGGTTGGCTATAATTCACCCCTCCACTTT

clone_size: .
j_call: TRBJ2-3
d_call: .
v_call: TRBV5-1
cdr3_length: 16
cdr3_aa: CASSLAVGGSRDTQYF
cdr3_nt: TGCGCCAGCAGCTTGGCCGTGGGGGGATCACGAGATACGCAGTATTTT

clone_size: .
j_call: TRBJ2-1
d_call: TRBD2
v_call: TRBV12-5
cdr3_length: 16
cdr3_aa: CASGWISGSKYNEQFF
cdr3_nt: TGTGCTAGTGGTTGGATTAGCGGGAGTAAATACAATGAGCAGTTCTTC

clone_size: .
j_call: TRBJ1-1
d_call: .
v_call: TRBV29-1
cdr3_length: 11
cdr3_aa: CSVETRTEAFF
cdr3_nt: TGCAGCGTTGAAACAAGAACTGAAGCTTTCTTT

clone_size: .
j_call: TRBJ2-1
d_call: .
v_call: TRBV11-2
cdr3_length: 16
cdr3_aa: CASSSRPSGFYNEQFF
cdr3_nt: TGTGCCAGCAGTTCCCGACCCAGCGGGTTTTACAATGAGCAGTTCTTC

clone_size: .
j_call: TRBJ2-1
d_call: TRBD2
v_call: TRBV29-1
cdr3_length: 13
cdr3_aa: CSVAGLAVNEQFF
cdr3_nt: TGCAGCGTTGCGGGACTAGCGGTCAATGAGCAGTTCTTC

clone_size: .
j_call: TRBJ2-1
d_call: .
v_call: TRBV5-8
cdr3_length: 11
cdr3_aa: CAAGGRNEQFF
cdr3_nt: TGTGCCGCCGGGGGAAGAAATGAGCAGTTCTTC

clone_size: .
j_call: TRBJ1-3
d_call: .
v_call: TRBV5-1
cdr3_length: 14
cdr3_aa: CASSPYRDGNTIYF
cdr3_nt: TGCGCCAGCAGCCCCTACAGGGATGGAAACACCATATATTTT

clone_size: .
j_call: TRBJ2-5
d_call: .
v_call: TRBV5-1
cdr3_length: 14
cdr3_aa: CASSLFGGQETQYF
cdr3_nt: TGCGCCAGCAGCTTGTTCGGTGGTCAAGAGACCCAGTACTTC

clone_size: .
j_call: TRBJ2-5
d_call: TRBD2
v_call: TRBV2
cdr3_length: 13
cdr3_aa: CASSAGGPETQYF
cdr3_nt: TGTGCCAGCTCGGCGGGGGGGCCTGAGACCCAGTACTTC

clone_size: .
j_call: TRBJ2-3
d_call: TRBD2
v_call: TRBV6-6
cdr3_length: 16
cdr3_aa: CASSLAGGISTDTQYF
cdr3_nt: TGTGCCAGCTCATTAGCGGGGGGTATTAGCACAGATACGCAGTATTTT

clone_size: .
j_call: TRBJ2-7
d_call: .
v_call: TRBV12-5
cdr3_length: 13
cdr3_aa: CASGQGTVYEQYF
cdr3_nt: TGTGCTAGTGGCCAGGGTACCGTCTACGAGCAGTACTTC

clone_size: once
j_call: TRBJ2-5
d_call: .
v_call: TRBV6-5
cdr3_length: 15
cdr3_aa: CASRSHRGTQETQYF
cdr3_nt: TGTGCCAGCCGGTCTCATCGAGGTACCCAAGAGACCCAGTACTTC

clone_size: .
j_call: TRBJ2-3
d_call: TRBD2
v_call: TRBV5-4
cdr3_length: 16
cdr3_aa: CASSLARSGGTDTQYF
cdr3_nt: TGTGCCAGCAGCTTGGCCCGTAGCGGGGGAACGGATACGCAGTATTTT

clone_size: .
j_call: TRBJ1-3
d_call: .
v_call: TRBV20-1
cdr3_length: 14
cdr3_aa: CSASSGYSGNTIYF
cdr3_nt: TGCAGTGCTAGTAGCGGGTACTCTGGAAACACCATATATTTT

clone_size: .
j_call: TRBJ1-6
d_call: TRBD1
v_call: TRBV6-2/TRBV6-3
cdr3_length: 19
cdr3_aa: CASSIPLSGTASYNSPLHF
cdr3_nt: TGTGCCAGCAGTATCCCTTTGTCCGGGACAGCTTCCTATAATTCACCCCTCCACTTT

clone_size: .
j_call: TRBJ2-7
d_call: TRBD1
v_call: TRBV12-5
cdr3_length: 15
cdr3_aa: CASGLGTGASYEQYF
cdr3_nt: TGTGCTAGTGGTTTGGGGACAGGGGCTTCCTACGAGCAGTACTTC

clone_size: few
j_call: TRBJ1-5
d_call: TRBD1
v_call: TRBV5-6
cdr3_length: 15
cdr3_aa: CASSLAGGSNQPQHF
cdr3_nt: TGTGCCAGCAGCTTGGCAGGGGGGAGCAATCAGCCCCAGCATTTT

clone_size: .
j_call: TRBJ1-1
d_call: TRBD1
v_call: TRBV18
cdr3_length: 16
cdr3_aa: CASSPRMQGGKTEAFF
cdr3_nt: TGTGCCAGCTCACCAAGGATGCAAGGGGGCAAAACTGAAGCTTTCTTT

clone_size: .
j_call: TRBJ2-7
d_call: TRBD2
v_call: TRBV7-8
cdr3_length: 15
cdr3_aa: CASSPRAGRSYEQYF
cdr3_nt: TGTGCCAGCAGCCCTCGAGCGGGGCGCTCCTACGAGCAGTACTTC

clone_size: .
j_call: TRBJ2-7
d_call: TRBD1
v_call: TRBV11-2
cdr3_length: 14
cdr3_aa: CASSLPGQGREQYF
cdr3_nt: TGTGCCAGCAGCCTGCCGGGACAGGGAAGGGAGCAGTACTTC